The 18 T cell receptor beta chains below all came from one sample that was sequenced in a study of naive and memory T cell subsets. Both TRBC1 and TRBC2 were covered by a beta constant-region primer of two equimolar oligonucleotides. Four rounds of PCR amplified the ligated cDNA using nested alpha and beta constant-region primers plus SP2. In TCRdb, the UMI-ligation and nested PCR reads were re-called with MiXCR into one record per CDR3 protein. The data contain more than 2,500 distinct CDR3 sequences, 5.2% of them singletons. The sequencing input was CD4+ TEMRA cells from blood. The subset denotes: effector memory re-expressing CD45RA, CD45RA+ CD27-. The receptor source for this set is a human donor in good health.

This clonotype is classed as medium-sized (0.01 to 0.1%). This chain joins TRBV7-2 and TRBJ2-6; TRBD2 is a possible D gene (7 bases). The CDR3 is 16 residues long. V was pared by 1 base and J by 2 bases, with 9 bases between. Germline values: CDR1 SGHTA, CDR2 FQGNSA. CDR3 loop: CASSLEGGAGANVLTF. The CDR3 coding sequence is TGTGCCAGCAGCTTAGAAGGGGGGGCTGGGGCCAACGTCCTGACTTTC.

To note about this clonotype: Since the CDR3 does not end with the conserved phenylalanine or tryptophan, this likely comes from a read error. The DNA is left out, because the CDR3 cannot be placed on it with certainty; the CDR3 is given as TCRdb lists it. The chain recombines TRBV20-1 with TRBJ2-1; the table names TRBD2, a call not compared with the DNA. Germline loops: CDR1 DFQATT, CDR2 SNEGSKA (reference sequence). The CDR3 is 12 amino acids long, termini counted. The CDR3 loop reads CSVLAGGQEQVG.

This clonotype has ten or more counts. The V and J genes are TRBV29-1 and TRBJ2-3; 11 positions match TRBD2. Germline V gene sequence: CDR1 SQVTM, CDR2 ANQGSEA. The CDR3 is 14 amino acids. After removal of 7 bases from V and 3 bases from J, the junction contained 6 bases not matched to a gene. CDR3 loop: CSGQTSGKTDTQYF. DNA of the CDR3: TGCAGCGGACAGACTAGCGGGAAAACAGATACGCAGTATTTT.

Judged by abundance, this clonotype is medium-sized. V usage is TRBV4-3 and J usage is TRBJ1-3; weak D call: TRBD1 (5 bases). V shed 2 bases and J shed 0 bases, with 11 bases lying between them. This CDR3 spans 16 amino acids. Germline values: CDR1 LGHNA, CDR2 YSLEER. The CDR3 loop is CASSQYPQGSGNTIYF. The CDR3 DNA reads as TGCGCCAGCAGCCAATATCCGCAGGGCTCTGGAAACACCATATATTTT.

This clonotype qualifies as medium-sized. This chain connects TRBV28 to TRBJ1-6; D call uncertain. In germline, CDR1 is MDHEN, CDR2 SYDVKM. This CDR3 has 14 amino acids. V was cut by 2 bases and J by 1 base, with 3 bases left in between. CDR3 nucleotides: TGTGCCAGCAGTTTAGGTTCCTATAATTCACCCCTCCACTTT. Translating it yields CASSLGSYNSPLHF.

This clonotype was counted at least ten times. The chain carries TRBV15 and TRBJ1-5; perhaps TRBD1 as D (5 bases). Germline V gene sequence: CDR1 LNHNV, CDR2 YYDKDF (reference sequence). V lost 0 bases, J lost 7 bases, and 19 bases lay in between. CDR3 length: 17 residues. DNA for the CDR3: TGTGCCACCAGCAGAGATCGGTTAGGGAGTAGGGGCCAGCCCCAGCATTTT. This gives the protein CATSRDRLGSRGQPQHF.

The chain has TRBV20-1 and TRBJ2-7, with TRBD2 matching over 8 bases. The CDR3 loop spans 15 amino acids. V lost 5 bases, J lost 1 base, and 10 bases stayed unmatched. Germline-derived CDR1 and CDR2 are DFQATT and SNEGSKA (reference sequence). CDR3 in amino acids: CSAETGTRVSYEQYF. The CDR3 DNA sequence: TGCAGTGCTGAAACCGGGACTAGGGTTTCCTACGAGCAGTACTTC.

The gene calls are TRBV2 and TRBJ2-1; D is perhaps TRBD1 or TRBD2 (5 bases each). Germline V gene lookup returns CDR1 SNHLY and CDR2 FYNNEI. The V gene lost 5 bases and the J gene lost 7 bases, with 24 bases spanning the gap. This CDR3 has 17 residues. DNA of the CDR3: TGTGCCAGCAGTATATCCAGGGACCTCCGGGCTGGGAATGAGCAGTTCTTC. This gives the protein CASSISRDLRAGNEQFF. The complete variable domain, with remaining parts taken from reference TRBV2 and TRBJ2-1, reads EPEVTQTPSHQVTQMGQEVILRCVPISNHLYFYWYRQILGQKVEFLVSFYNNEISEKSEIFDDQFSVERPDGSNFTLKIRSTKLEDSAMYFCASSISRDLRAGNEQFFGPGTRLTVL.

This clonotype is labeled as medium-sized. The rearrangement links TRBV25-1 to TRBJ2-6, with no clear D. The germline CDR1 and CDR2 sequences are MGHDK and SYGVNS. The CDR3 totals 15 residues. Trimming pared 3 bases from V and 2 bases from J, leaving 8 bases between. CDR3 in DNA: TGTGCCAGCAGTGACATAGCCACTGGGGCCAACGTCCTGACTTTC. Protein product: CASSDIATGANVLTF.

This clonotype turned up a few times. The J gene is TRBJ1-2, the V gene TRBV19, with D unresolved. Trimming removed 3 bases from V and 2 bases from J, with 13 bases in between. Germline assignment: CDR1 LNHDA and CDR2 SQIVND (reference sequence). The CDR3 totals 15 residues. The CDR3 here is CASSMTYHSNYGYTF. CDR3 in DNA: TGTGCCAGTAGTATGACGTACCACAGCAACTATGGCTACACCTTC.

Relative to its sample, this clonotype is medium-sized (0.01 to 0.1%). The chain combines TRBV9 with TRBJ2-1; 7 nucleotides align to TRBD1. This CDR3 has 14 amino acids. Germline V CDR1 and CDR2: SGDLS, YYNGEE. V trimming: 3 bases; J trimming: 7 bases; junction bases outside the gene matches: 7. CDR3 protein: CASSAGTERNEQFF. CDR3 nucleotide sequence: TGTGCCAGCAGCGCAGGGACAGAACGGAATGAGCAGTTCTTC. Complete variable domain (other parts from reference TRBV9 and TRBJ2-1): DSGVTQTPKHLITATGQRVTLRCSPRSGDLSVYWYQQSLDQGLQFLIQYYNGEERAKGNILERFSAQQFPDLHSELNLSSLELGDSALYFCASSAGTERNEQFFGPGTRLTVL.

This clonotype is categorized as medium-sized. The germline gene is not matched at one end of the junction; a read error may be the cause. The chain carries TRBV6-1 and TRBJ1-1, with TRBD1 matching over 7 bases. CDR1 is MNHNS, CDR2 SASEGT, per germline. CDR3 length equals 14 residues. The CDR3 region is CASSEARDSAVILF. CDR3 DNA sequence: TGTGCCAGCAGTGAAGCTCGGGACAGCGCCGTTATCCTCTTT.

In this sample, this clonotype turned up many times. The chain carries TRBV12-3 or TRBV12-4 and TRBJ1-2; unclear D gene. This CDR3 contains 13 residues. V lost 6 bases, J lost 7 bases, and 15 bases lay in between. CDR3 nucleotides: TGTGCCAGCAGCCGCCAGGAAGGAAGTGGCTACACCTTC. Protein product: CASSRQEGSGYTF.

This clonotype was seen at least ten times. This chain links TRBV7-9 with TRBJ1-1; no definite D call. Trimming pared 5 bases from V and 0 bases from J, leaving 13 bases between. From germline, CDR1 is SEHNR and CDR2 FQNEAQ (reference sequence). This CDR3 comprises 15 residues. Here the CDR3 DNA reads TGTGCCAGCAGCCCCTGGACGGAGTTGAACACTGAAGCTTTCTTT. This sequence encodes CASSPWTELNTEAFF.

This clonotype has ten or more counts. The rearrangement uses TRBV29-1 and TRBJ2-1, with 7 nucleotides matching TRBD2. V shed 5 bases and J 1 base; nucleotides not matched to a gene: 8. CDR1 is SQVTM, CDR2 ANQGSEA, per germline. The length of the CDR3 is 15 residues. In DNA, the CDR3 is TGCAGCGTTTCTAGCGGTCTGGGATCCTACAATGAGCAGTTCTTC. The encoded protein is CSVSSGLGSYNEQFF.

This clonotype was counted a few times. The gene calls are TRBV6-6 and TRBJ1-5; possible D gene TRBD1, 5 bases. This CDR3 has 16 residues. Looked up from germline, CDR1 is MNHNY and CDR2 is SVGAGI (reference sequence). The germline V and J ends were trimmed by 0 bases and 5 bases, with 14 bases remaining between them. The CDR3 reads CASSYSIGRADQPQHF. DNA of the CDR3: TGTGCCAGCAGTTACTCGATTGGCAGGGCGGATCAGCCCCAGCATTTT.

This clonotype was seen more than once but under ten times. The chain employs TRBV6-5 and TRBJ2-1, with TRBD2 as a possible D gene (5 bases). V was shortened by 4 bases and J by 2 bases, with 9 bases between the two germline ends. The CDR3 totals 14 residues. CDR1 and CDR2 from the germline V gene are MNHEY and SVGAGI. The CDR3 region is CASSSGWTYNEQFF. DNA of the CDR3: TGTGCCAGCAGTTCGGGGTGGACCTACAATGAGCAGTTCTTC.

The chain is built from TRBV15 and TRBJ2-3; no firm D call. With 6 bases removed from V and 0 bases from J, the gap between germline ends came to 13 bases. CDR3 length: 15 residues. Per germline, CDR1 LNHNV and CDR2 YYDKDF (reference sequence). The CDR3, as DNA: TGTGCCACCAGGAACACAGTATCTAGCACAGATACGCAGTATTTT. Translation: CATRNTVSSTDTQYF.